These 30 T cell receptor beta chains originate from one sample sequenced in a study of T cells in Graves' hyperthyroidism and ophthalmopathy. RNA transcripts yielded amplified TCR beta CDR3 regions. Carried out on the TCR CDR3, a first-round RT-PCR used the HTBI primer set. MiXCR, run by TCRdb on the multiplex PCR reads, gives a single entry per CDR3 protein. The top ten clones hold 7% to 7.5% of a sample with about 660,000 distinct CDR3 sequences, 40% to 55% of them seen once. Sequencing was performed on peripheral blood or thyroid tissue (not recorded which). These receptors were obtained from an adult man with Graves' disease, either hyperthyroidism or ophthalmopathy (not recorded which).

Only a few counts were recorded for this clonotype. This sequence joins TRBV9 and TRBJ1-2; 9 bases are shared with TRBD1. This CDR3 contains 15 residues. Germline lookup yields CDR1 SGDLS and CDR2 YYNGEE. The junction had 9 bases not matched to a gene; V was cut back by 5 bases and J by 4 bases. The CDR3 region has the DNA TGTGCCAGCAGTCCGAGGACAGGGGATGGCTATGGCTACACCTTC. Translating it yields CASSPRTGDGYGYTF. Using reference TRBV9 and TRBJ1-2 for the parts outside the CDR3, the full variable domain is DSGVTQTPKHLITATGQRVTLRCSPRSGDLSVYWYQQSLDQGLQFLIQYYNGEERAKGNILERFSAQQFPDLHSELNLSSLELGDSALYFCASSPRTGDGYGYTFGSGTRLTVV.

The rearrangement links TRBV2 to TRBJ1-6; TRBD1 matches 8 bases. The CDR3 is 15 amino acids. Per germline, CDR1 SNHLY and CDR2 FYNNEI. Trimming removed 6 bases from V and 8 bases from J; junction bases left unmatched: 9. The CDR3 bases are TGTGCCAGCAGACCGGTCCAGGGGGCGGATTCACCCCTCCACTTT. It specifies CASRPVQGADSPLHF.

This clonotype occurred a few times. This rearrangement joins TRBV19 to TRBJ1-1; weak D call: TRBD1 (6 bases). Germline V gene data show CDR1 as LNHDA and CDR2 as SQIVND (reference sequence). Trimming pared 7 bases from V and 3 bases from J, leaving 12 bases between. This CDR3 is 13 amino acids long. This chain's CDR3 is CASTQGLDTEAFF. DNA for the CDR3: TGTGCCAGTACCCAGGGGTTGGACACTGAAGCTTTCTTT.

The rearrangement uses TRBV4-1 and TRBJ1-3, with D possibly matching TRBD1 (6 bases). Trimming took off 3 bases at V and 4 bases at J, with 16 bases between the two ends. The length of the CDR3 is 16 residues. Germline V gene data show CDR1 as MGHRA and CDR2 as YSYEKL. The CDR3 nucleotides read TGCGCCAGCAGCCAGCGGGCCTTGGGGGCAGGAAACACCATATATTTT. Translating it yields CASSQRALGAGNTIYF.

Notes on this clonotype: This may come from a read error, since a much larger clone is one base off. The gene calls are TRBV24-1 and TRBJ1-5; D is unresolved. Germline V gene lookup returns CDR1 KGHDR and CDR2 SFDVKD. The CDR3 extends over 15 amino acids. The CDR3 DNA follows: TGTGCCACCAGTGATTCAGTGGATAGCAATCAGTCCCAGCATTTT. This encodes CATSDSVDSNQSQHF.

This clonotype was recorded at least ten times. The chain is built from TRBV19 and TRBJ1-2, with unresolved D. V shed 2 bases and J shed 4 bases, with 11 bases lying between them. The CDR3 has 14 amino acids. Germline CDR1 is LNHDA and CDR2 is SQIVND (reference sequence). The CDR3 here is CASSIPERAYGYTF. DNA for the CDR3: TGTGCCAGTAGTATACCGGAACGGGCCTATGGCTACACCTTC. Filled out from reference TRBV19 and TRBJ1-2, the complete variable domain reads DGGITQSPKYLFRKEGQNVTLSCEQNLNHDAMYWYRQDPGQGLRLIYYSQIVNDFQKGDIAEGYSVSREKKESFPLTVTSAQKNPTAFYLCASSIPERAYGYTFGSGTRLTVV.

This clonotype occurred a few times. This chain's CDR3 is CASSFAATKNTEAFF. In nucleotides, the CDR3 is TGTGCCAGCAGTTTTGCGGCGACGAAGAACACTGAAGCTTTCTTT. This sequence joins TRBV25-1 and TRBJ1-1; D is unresolved. Trimming removed 5 bases from V and 1 base from J, with 14 bases in between. The germline V gene encodes CDR1 MGHDK and CDR2 SYGVNS. The CDR3 is 15 amino acids.

The rearrangement joins TRBV7-2 to TRBJ1-6, with no clear D. The CDR3 extends over 13 amino acids. Germline CDR1 is SGHTA and CDR2 is FQGNSA. V dropped 5 bases and J dropped 7 bases, with 9 bases sitting between them. The chain's CDR3 is CASSEATNSPLHF. The CDR3 nucleotides are TGTGCCAGCAGCGAGGCGACGAATTCACCCCTCCACTTT.

This clonotype has a count of ten or more. The chain joins TRBV5-1 to TRBJ1-4; 7 positions match TRBD1. The CDR3 is 15 residues long. Trimming cost V 0 bases and J 5 bases; bases outside gene matches: 4. Germline assignment: CDR1 SGHRS and CDR2 YFSETQ. The CDR3 reads CASSLAGQLNEKLFF. The CDR3 DNA reads as TGCGCCAGCAGCTTGGCGGGACAGCTCAATGAAAAACTGTTTTTT.

This clonotype came up a few times. The chain couples TRBV7-2 to TRBJ1-2, with 7 nucleotides matching TRBD1. Germline V lookup: CDR1 SGHTA, CDR2 FQGNSA. This CDR3 has 15 amino acids. With V trimmed by 1 base and J by 5 bases, 7 bases remained unmatched. Here the CDR3 DNA reads TGTGCCAGCAGCTTAGATATTTTACAGGGGTATGGCTACACCTTC. It translates to CASSLDILQGYGYTF.

This sequence joins TRBV14 and TRBJ2-2, with 7 bases matching TRBD2. In germline, CDR1 is SGHDN, CDR2 FVKESK. CDR3 length equals 18 residues. The V gene end was trimmed by 1 base and the J gene end by 1 base; junction bases not matched to a gene: 9. The CDR3: CASSQVTAGDGNTGELFF. The CDR3 DNA follows: TGTGCCAGCAGCCAAGTTACGGCGGGAGACGGGAACACCGGGGAGCTGTTTTTT.

The J gene is TRBJ1-5, the V gene TRBV2; 10 positions match TRBD1. The CDR3 totals 16 residues. V was pared by 4 bases and J by 6 bases, with 9 bases of the junction left unmatched. From germline, CDR1 is SNHLY and CDR2 FYNNEI. The CDR3: CASSASGTGVFQPQHF. The CDR3 DNA follows: TGTGCCAGCAGTGCCTCCGGGACAGGGGTCTTTCAGCCCCAGCATTTT.

The CDR3, as DNA: TGTGCCAGCAGCCAAGAAACGCGGTCGGGATCGGGTGGGACTGAAGCTTTCTTT. It codes for CASSQETRSGSGGTEAFF. V usage is TRBV3-1 and J usage is TRBJ1-1; D ambiguous. Germline V lookup: CDR1 LGHDT, CDR2 YNNKEL (reference sequence). V dropped 0 bases and J dropped 5 bases, with 22 bases sitting between them. CDR3 length: 18 amino acids.

The chain combines TRBV11-2 with TRBJ2-6; D uncertain. V dropped 1 base and J dropped 4 bases, with 5 bases sitting between them. CDR1 and CDR2 from the germline V gene are SGHAT and FQNNGV. This CDR3 is built from 14 residues. Here the CDR3 reads CASSLGHGANVLTF. The CDR3 coding sequence is TGTGCCAGCAGCTTAGGACACGGGGCCAACGTCCTGACTTTC.

This chain joins TRBV5-1 and TRBJ1-2; 8 bases map to TRBD1. V shed 2 bases, J shed 6 bases, and the junction held 12 bases outside the gene matches. CDR1 and CDR2 from the germline V gene are SGHRS and YFSETQ. The CDR3 is 16 residues long. The CDR3 loop reads CASSFDRGVLGDGYTF. The CDR3 DNA reads as TGCGCCAGCAGCTTCGACAGGGGAGTTCTCGGTGATGGCTACACCTTC.

The chain recombines TRBV4-1 with TRBJ1-2; D not certain. Trimming cost V 1 base and J 4 bases, with 13 bases left between them. CDR1 is MGHRA, CDR2 YSYEKL, per germline. The CDR3 loop spans 15 amino acids. The CDR3 spells CASSQGGWEGYGYTF. The DNA of the CDR3 is TGCGCCAGCAGCCAAGGAGGGTGGGAAGGCTATGGCTACACCTTC.

J is TRBJ2-5 and V is TRBV7-8; 11 nucleotides line up with TRBD2. Germline V gene sequence: CDR1 SGHVS, CDR2 FQNEAQ. This CDR3 region has 16 residues. V shed 5 bases and J 5 bases; nucleotides not matched to a gene: 10. The CDR3 sequence: CASSHIAGGRRETQYF. Here the CDR3 DNA reads TGTGCCAGCAGCCATATAGCGGGGGGGAGGCGGGAGACCCAGTACTTC.

Only one count was recorded for this clonotype. V and J are TRBV24-1 and TRBJ2-7, with no clear D. The V gene lost 7 bases and the J gene lost 2 bases, with 17 bases spanning the gap. Germline lookup yields CDR1 KGHDR and CDR2 SFDVKD. This CDR3 is built from 15 residues. CDR3 region: CATSAPLAVTYEQYF. CDR3 nucleotide sequence: TGTGCCACCAGCGCACCCTTAGCAGTCACCTACGAGCAGTACTTC.

This rearrangement joins TRBV29-1 to TRBJ1-1; D is possibly TRBD1 (5 bases). The ends were cut back, 4 bases at V and 11 bases at J, with 14 bases in the middle. Germline lookup yields CDR1 SQVTM and CDR2 ANQGSEA. CDR3 size: 11 residues. In nucleotides, the CDR3 is TGCAGCGTTGTAGAGGGGATGCGGGCTTTCTTT. Residues: CSVVEGMRAFF. The full variable domain, completed using reference TRBV29-1 and TRBJ1-1, is SAVISQKPSRDICQRGTSLTIQCQVDSQVTMMFWYRQQPGQSLTLIATANQGSEATYESGFVIDKFPISRPNLTFSTLTVSNMSPEDSSIYLCSVVEGMRAFFGQGTRLTVV.

This clonotype was detected only a few times. The chain links TRBV5-1 to TRBJ2-5, with a possible D match to TRBD1 (5 bases). The ends were cut back, 1 base at V and 5 bases at J, with 6 bases in the middle. Germline CDR1 is SGHRS and CDR2 is YFSETQ. There are 12 residues in the CDR3. CDR3 region: CASSLKGETQYF. DNA for the CDR3: TGCGCCAGCAGCTTGAAGGGGGAGACCCAGTACTTC.

The gene calls are TRBV7-8 and TRBJ1-6; D uncertain. Germline V gene data show CDR1 as SGHVS and CDR2 as FQNEAQ. V shed 5 bases and J shed 13 bases, with 12 bases lying between them. The CDR3 contains 12 residues. The CDR3 coding sequence is TGTGCCAGCAGCCTCAGCGGCCAGCCCCTCCACTTT. Encoded protein: CASSLSGQPLHF.

In its sample, this clonotype was seen a few times. A much bigger clone sits one base away, suggesting this may be a read error. The CDR3, as DNA: TGTGCCAGCAGCCCAGGGACAGTCCTTAGCGAGACCCAGTACTTC. Translating gives CASSPGTVLSETQYF. The gene calls are TRBV7-2 and TRBJ2-5; 7 bases line up with TRBD1. The CDR3 extends over 15 amino acids. The junction had 11 bases not matched to a gene; V was cut back by 5 bases and J by 5 bases. Germline loops: CDR1 SGHTA, CDR2 FQGNSA.

This CDR3 is CASSLTGGCEQYF. DNA for the CDR3: TGTGCCAGCAGCTTAACCGGGGGCTGCGAGCAGTACTTC. V is TRBV7-9 and J is TRBJ2-7; D may match TRBD1 or TRBD2 (6 bases each). The CDR3 sequence is 13 residues long. CDR1 and CDR2 (germline): SEHNR, FQNEAQ (reference sequence). The V end was cut by 2 bases, the J end by 6 bases, with 11 bases between.

V gene TRBV20-1 combines with J gene TRBJ2-2, with D maybe TRBD1 (6 bases). The CDR3 has 14 residues. Germline V CDR1 and CDR2: DFQATT, SNEGSKA (reference sequence). Trimming shortened V by 6 bases and J by 5 bases, and 16 bases separated the two germline ends. The chain's CDR3 is CSANPGHSTGELFF. The CDR3 DNA follows: TGCAGTGCAAATCCGGGACATAGTACCGGGGAGCTGTTTTTT.

In its sample, this clonotype was seen many times. The chain is built from TRBV25-1 and TRBJ1-6, with 7 bases lining up with TRBD1. Germline-derived CDR1 and CDR2 are MGHDK and SYGVNS. With V trimmed by 6 bases and J by 7 bases, 12 bases remained unmatched. This CDR3 is 16 amino acids long. The CDR3 is CASSESYRGSNSPLHF. CDR3 coding DNA: TGTGCCAGCAGCGAGTCCTACAGGGGATCAAATTCACCCCTCCACTTT.

The gene calls are TRBV25-1 and TRBJ2-6, with 7 bases matching TRBD1. J was trimmed by 3 bases and V by 4 bases; bases with no gene match: 6. The CDR3 runs to 16 residues. The germline V gene encodes CDR1 MGHDK and CDR2 SYGVNS. The CDR3: CASSVYRGDGANVLTF. The CDR3 DNA reads as TGTGCCAGCAGTGTATACAGGGGAGATGGGGCCAACGTCCTGACTTTC.

The chain links TRBV2 to TRBJ1-1, with D uncertain. Deletions cut 5 bases from V and 0 bases from J, with 16 bases between. CDR3 length: 16 amino acids. The V gene's germline CDR1 is SNHLY and CDR2 FYNNEI. The CDR3 region has the DNA TGTGCCAGCAGTCCCACCCGCGCCCTCATGAACACTGAAGCTTTCTTT. It codes for CASSPTRALMNTEAFF.

This clonotype was picked up a small number of times. CDR3 amino acids: CASSLVGAGGAETQYF. The DNA of the CDR3 is TGTGCCAGCAGCTTGGTTGGCGCGGGGGGTGCAGAGACCCAGTACTTC. The chain couples TRBV5-8 to TRBJ2-5, with 8 bases that match TRBD2. J gave up 4 bases and V 0 bases, and 8 bases lay outside the gene matches. There are 16 residues in the CDR3. Germline V gene sequence: CDR1 SGHTS, CDR2 YDEGEE. The whole variable domain, remainder taken from reference TRBV5-8 and TRBJ2-5, is EAGVTQSPTHLIKTRGQQATLRCSPISGHTSVYWYQQALGLGLQFLLWYDEGEERNRGNFPPRFSGRQFPNYSSELNVNALELEDSALYLCASSLVGAGGAETQYFGPGTRLLVL.

In its sample, this clonotype was seen once. This chain uses TRBV25-1 with TRBJ1-6, with D tentatively TRBD1 (5 bases). With 4 bases removed from V and 7 bases from J, the gap between germline ends came to 8 bases. The CDR3 sequence is 13 residues long. Germline assignment: CDR1 MGHDK and CDR2 SYGVNS. CDR3 in amino acids: CASSGQTNSPLHF. CDR3 nucleotides: TGTGCCAGCAGTGGACAGACAAATTCACCCCTCCACTTT.

The CDR3 here is CASSLGGGYYTEAFF. The CDR3 DNA is TGTGCCAGCAGCTTAGGGGGGGGTTATTACACTGAAGCTTTCTTT. The V gene is TRBV7-9, the J gene TRBJ1-1, with a tentative D call TRBD1 (5 bases). Germline CDR1 reads SEHNR; CDR2 reads FQNEAQ (reference sequence). V lost 1 base, J lost 3 bases, and 12 bases lay in between. The CDR3 length is 15 residues.